This T cell receptor (beta chain) was found in a study of cytomegalovirus exposure and HLA in healthy donors. Worth noting for this clone: The antigen is undetermined.

When sampled, the donors appeared nominally healthy, though they likely had unrecorded immune exposures. Trimming cost V 0 bases and J 4 bases; bases outside gene matches: 2. CDR3 length equals 14 residues. Germline assignment: CDR1 LGHNA and CDR2 YSLEER. The PCR contained 60 Vbeta and 13 Jbeta primers. Assay: immunoSEQ multiplex PCR; the TCRdb copy retains only in-frame clones and omits some. The sample comprises over 150,000 clones, 75% of which are singletons, and around 4.7% rests with the top ten. Study findings and constraints: Per a later analysis, 15,000 to 20,000 TCR beta sequences showed association with HLA alleles at 0.05 false discovery rate. Common viral pathogens seemed, in a later analysis, to connect with several of the most significant clusters. Later work found most CMV-associated TCR beta chains apparently HLA-restricted.

Sequencing input: PBMCs. This clonotype was obtained from a male donor in good health and CMV-seronegative. This chain links TRBV4-3 with TRBJ1-2; 7 bases line up with TRBD1. As DNA, the CDR3 is TGCGCCAGCAGCCAAGAGACAGGGCCCTATGGCTACACCTTC. Amino acid sequence: CASSQETGPYGYTF.